This T cell receptor beta chain emerged from a study of blood T cell repertoires in COVID-19. Assay: immunoSEQ multiplex PCR; the TCRdb copy retains only in-frame clones and omits some. The sample carries 290,000 or so clones, approximately 90% recorded once. The V gene end was trimmed by 3 bases and the J gene end by 9 bases; junction bases not matched to a gene: 3. Germline CDR1 reads MNHEY; CDR2 reads SMNVEV (reference sequence). The CDR3 extends over 14 amino acids. The genes are TRBV27 and TRBJ1-6, with 9 positions matching TRBD1. The TCR sequence derives from a woman aged 25-40 years who had recovered from COVID-19. Sample: PBMCs or T cells enriched from blood (not recorded which). The CDR3, as DNA: TGTGCCAGCAGTTTTGGGGACAGGGTTTCACCCCTCCACTTT. This encodes CASSFGDRVSPLHF.